This T cell receptor beta chain was sequenced in a study of CD8 T cells in ankylosing spondylitis. J lost 4 bases, V lost 2 bases, and 3 bases had no gene match. Per the germline V gene, CDR1 is SGDLS and CDR2 is YYNGEE. The CDR3 is 14 residues long. Quantitative 5'-RACE with molecular barcodes generated TCR beta libraries. In TCRdb, the 5' RACE reads were re-called with MiXCR into one record per CDR3 protein. The data show roughly 180,000 distinct CDR3 sequences, around a tenth seen once. Ten or more counts support this clonotype. Its target is unknown. Points from the study as a whole: Peripheral blood held disease-linked clones only at relatively low frequency, and these were CD8+. Existing reports had already noted some motif variants in reactive arthritis synovial fluid and blood. A motif of fewer than ten highly homologous TCR beta variants was seen as apparently characteristic of ankylosing spondylitis blood.

Sequencing was carried out using blood, either unsorted or a sorted T cell fraction (not recorded which). This TCR came from a male donor with ankylosing spondylitis or in good health (not recorded which). V gene TRBV9 combines with J gene TRBJ2-7; 10 nucleotides align to TRBD2. CDR3 nucleotides: TGTGCCAGCAGCGTGCTAGCGGGAGCTTACGAGCAGTACTTC. Its translation is CASSVLAGAYEQYF. The entire variable domain, with the rest obtained from reference TRBV9 and TRBJ2-7, is as follows: DSGVTQTPKHLITATGQRVTLRCSPRSGDLSVYWYQQSLDQGLQFLIQYYNGEERAKGNILERFSAQQFPDLHSELNLSSLELGDSALYFCASSVLAGAYEQYFGPGTRLTVT.